This TCR beta chain was recorded in a study of T-cell memory formation after mild COVID-19. Findings of the study overall: The SARS-CoV-2 specificity of second-wave clones reaching peak at day 37 remained unverified. Memory from before infection featured some responding clones, which suggests cross-reactive memory joined. There was a balanced CD4/CD8 profile in clones contracting day 15 to 85, and later expanders leaned CD4+. Contracting clones localized mainly to CM and EM when CD4+ and mainly to EMRA when CD8+.

This CDR3 has 15 residues. The J segment lost 5 bases and the V segment lost 5 bases, leaving 8 bases of the junction unmatched. TCRdb re-called the 5' RACE reads through MiXCR, storing one row per CDR3 protein. The table has about 140,000 distinct CDR3 sequences, approximately 15% seen once. Regarding this clonotype: Its antigen is still unknown.

The chain links TRBV12-3 or TRBV12-4 to TRBJ2-3; 9 bases map to TRBD2. This sequence originates from an adult woman who had mild COVID-19 (a few samples of this study predate the infection). Cell type and time point are not known. The sequencing input was PBMCs or a T cell subset sorted from them (not recorded which). In DNA, the CDR3 is TGTGCCAGCAGTGTTAGCGGGAGCAGTGGAGATACGCAGTATTTT. Translating gives CASSVSGSSGDTQYF.